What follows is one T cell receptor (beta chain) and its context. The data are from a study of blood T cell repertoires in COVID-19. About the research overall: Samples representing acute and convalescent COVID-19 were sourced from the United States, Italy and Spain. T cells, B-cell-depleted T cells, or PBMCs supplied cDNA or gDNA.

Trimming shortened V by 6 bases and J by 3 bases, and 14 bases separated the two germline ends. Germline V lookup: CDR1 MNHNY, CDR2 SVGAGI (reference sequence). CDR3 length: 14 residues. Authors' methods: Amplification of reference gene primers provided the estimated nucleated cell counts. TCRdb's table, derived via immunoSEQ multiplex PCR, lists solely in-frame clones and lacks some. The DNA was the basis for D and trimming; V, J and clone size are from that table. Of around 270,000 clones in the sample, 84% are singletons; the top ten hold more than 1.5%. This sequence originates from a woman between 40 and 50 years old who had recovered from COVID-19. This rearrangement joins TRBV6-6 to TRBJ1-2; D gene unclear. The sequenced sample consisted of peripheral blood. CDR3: CASRKETLYYGYTF. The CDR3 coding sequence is TGTGCCAGCAGGAAAGAGACACTCTACTATGGCTACACCTTC.